The 4 T cell receptor beta chains reported below all come from one sample, sequenced in a study of radiotherapy plus CTLA-4 blockade in lung cancer listed by TCRdb under 2018. Library prep was done by the immunoSEQ multiplex PCR assay. As stored in TCRdb, this immuneACCESS dataset retains in-frame rearrangements with V and J assigned. A fraction of the clones does not appear; measured against another copy, unresolved V genes explain less than half of the discrepancy, and the remainder lacks a known reason. This sample gives some 110,000 clones in total; around 85% of them show up just once. The top ten clonotypes cover 2.4% of the sample. This specimen consisted of peripheral blood, obtained from a patient treated with radiotherapy plus ipilimumab. These receptors originate from a human donor with non-small cell lung cancer that progressed on radiotherapy plus ipilimumab. Some clones in this sample may be carry-over from other donors' samples.

The chain is built from TRBV6-6 and TRBJ1-3; D gene unclear. The CDR3 consists of 14 residues. V was clipped by 5 bases and J by 0 bases, with 8 bases between them. The germline CDR1 and CDR2 sequences are MNHNY and SVGAGI (reference sequence). CDR3: CASSPSNSGNTIYF. The CDR3 nucleotides read TGTGCCAGCAGTCCGAGCAACTCTGGAAACACCATATATTTT.

V and J are TRBV9 and TRBJ2-3; 8 nucleotides align to TRBD2. Losses at the gene ends were 2 bases for V and 0 bases for J; bases not matched to a gene: 8. The CDR3 length is 17 residues. Germline CDR1 and CDR2: SGDLS and YYNGEE. The CDR3 DNA sequence: TGTGCCAGCAGCGTGGGGGTAGCGGGATTGAGCACAGATACGCAGTATTTT. Residues: CASSVGVAGLSTDTQYF.

The CDR3 coding sequence is TGTGCCAGCAGGGTTCTATGTCAGCCCCAGCATTTT. Its protein product is CASRVLCQPQHF. V is TRBV6-5 and J is TRBJ1-5; unclear D gene. CDR1 and CDR2 (germline): MNHEY, SVGAGI. The CDR3 is 12 amino acids. V was trimmed by 6 bases and J by 6 bases, leaving 9 bases between them.

V usage is TRBV7-2 and J usage is TRBJ1-5; 8 bases fit TRBD1. V gave up 5 bases and J gave up 7 bases; unmatched junction bases: 10. CDR3 size: 15 residues. Germline V gene lookup returns CDR1 SGHTA and CDR2 FQGNSA. CDR3 sequence: CASSPGTGRGQPQHF. The CDR3 nucleotides read TGTGCCAGCAGCCCGGGGACAGGCCGCGGACAGCCCCAGCATTTT.